These 17 T cell receptor beta chains were all obtained from the same sample, sequenced in a study of blood T cell repertoires in COVID-19. Measured with immunoSEQ multiplex PCR; TCRdb has only the in-frame clones, and not every one. The repertoire holds 200,000 to 250,000 clones, with around 88% as singletons. Sequencing used peripheral blood. These receptors all stem from a man aged 18 to 29 with active or convalescent COVID-19.

The chain carries TRBV9 and TRBJ2-7; TRBD2 matches at 12 bases. The CDR3 runs 16 residues. Trimming removed 2 bases from V and 2 bases from J; junction bases left unmatched: 5. Germline values: CDR1 SGDLS, CDR2 YYNGEE. The CDR3 bases are TGTGCCAGCAGCGTCTCTAGCGGGAGGGCCCCCTACGAGCAGTACTTC. Residues: CASSVSSGRAPYEQYF.

The CDR3: CASRRDRALSGNYEQYF. In nucleotides, the CDR3 is TGTGCCAGCAGAAGGGACAGGGCCCTGTCCGGAAACTACGAGCAGTACTTC. The rearrangement joins TRBV28 to TRBJ2-7; 9 bases map to TRBD1. CDR1 and CDR2 (germline): MDHEN, SYDVKM. Trimming took 6 bases from V and 3 from J; bases not matched to a gene: 15. CDR3 length: 17 residues. The variable domain in full, completed from reference TRBV28 and TRBJ2-7, reads DVKVTQSSRYLVKRTGEKVFLECVQDMDHENMFWYRQDPGLGLRLIYFSYDVKMKEKGDIPEGYSVSREKKERFSLILESASTNQTSMYLCASRRDRALSGNYEQYFGPGTRLTVT.

The DNA for the CDR3 is TGTGCCAGCAGCTCAGGGACTAGCGGGAAAAGTACAGGTTTGGAGTTCTTC. Translated: CASSSGTSGKSTGLEFF. The genes are TRBV28 and TRBJ2-1; 13 bases agree with TRBD2. Germline trimming cut 6 bases from V and 14 bases from J; bases unmatched to any gene: 19. The CDR3 is 17 residues long. Germline-derived CDR1 and CDR2 are MDHEN and SYDVKM.

CDR3 protein: CASSAALPQGQYF. In DNA, the CDR3 is TGTGCCAGCAGCGCGGCTCTACCCCAGGGGCAGTACTTC. This rearrangement joins TRBV5-5 to TRBJ2-7; perhaps TRBD1 as D (5 bases). The CDR3 contains 13 residues. CDR1 is SGHKS, CDR2 YYEKEE, per germline (reference sequence). V lost 4 bases and J 9 bases, leaving 17 bases between the germline ends.

This chain links TRBV5-1 with TRBJ1-1, with TRBD1 as a possible D gene (5 bases). The CDR3 spans 18 residues. The V gene lost 3 bases and the J gene lost 1 base, with 22 bases spanning the gap. In germline, CDR1 is SGHRS, CDR2 YFSETQ. Here the CDR3 DNA reads TGCGCCAGCAGCTCGGGCGGGGCGAGATTCGGGTCGAACACTGAAGCTTTCTTT. The encoded protein is CASSSGGARFGSNTEAFF. Using reference TRBV5-1 and TRBJ1-1 for the parts outside the CDR3, the full variable domain is KAGVTQTPRYLIKTRGQQVTLSCSPISGHRSVSWYQQTPGQGLQFLFEYFSETQRNKGNFPGRFSGRQFSNSRSEMNVSTLELGDSALYLCASSSGGARFGSNTEAFFGQGTRLTVV.

This clone turned up a few times. The chain employs TRBV10-3 and TRBJ2-1, with 7 bases identical to TRBD2. Germline lookup yields CDR1 ENHRY and CDR2 SYGVKD. The CDR3 extends over 16 amino acids. V lost 7 bases, J lost 5 bases, and 14 bases stayed unmatched. Here the CDR3 DNA reads TGTGCCATCACCGGGGAGTGGACTAGAGGTCACAATGAGCAGTTCTTC. This codes for CAITGEWTRGHNEQFF.

The sample holds one count of this clone. This chain uses TRBV21-1 with TRBJ1-5; TRBD1, the table's D call, was not compared with the DNA. TRBV21-1 is described as a pseudogene. The CDR3 has 21 residues. The CDR3 loop reads CASSRVGALQGDKNLYQPQHF. CDR3 nucleotides: TGTGCCAGCAGCAGGGTGGGGGCCCTACAGGGAGACAAAAATCTATATCAGCCCCAGCATTTT.

The V gene is TRBV19, the J gene TRBJ1-1, with D maybe TRBD1 (6 bases). CDR1 LNHDA and CDR2 SQIVND come from the germline V gene (reference sequence). Trimming removed 4 bases from V and 4 bases from J, with 16 bases in between. The CDR3 contains 15 residues. The CDR3 protein is CASSTGEDRRTEAFF. CDR3 nucleotides: TGTGCCAGTAGTACCGGGGAAGACAGGCGCACTGAAGCTTTCTTT. Drawing the rest from reference TRBV19 and TRBJ1-1, the complete variable domain is DGGITQSPKYLFRKEGQNVTLSCEQNLNHDAMYWYRQDPGQGLRLIYYSQIVNDFQKGDIAEGYSVSREKKESFPLTVTSAQKNPTAFYLCASSTGEDRRTEAFFGQGTRLTVV.

The chain combines TRBV7-2 with TRBJ1-2; D may be TRBD1 (5 bases). This CDR3 spans 14 amino acids. The V gene's germline CDR1 is SGHTA and CDR2 FQGNSA. V lost 1 base and J lost 3, with 9 bases in between. The CDR3, as DNA: TGTGCCAGCAGCTTAGAGATAGGGGACTATGGCTACACCTTC. Translation: CASSLEIGDYGYTF. The full variable domain, rest sourced from reference TRBV7-2 and TRBJ1-2, is GAGVSQSPSNKVTEKGKDVELRCDPISGHTALYWYRQSLGQGLEFLIYFQGNSAPDKSGLPSDRFSAERTGGSVSTLTIQRTQQEDSAVYLCASSLEIGDYGYTFGSGTRLTVV.

The V call is TRBV6-6, the J call TRBJ2-7; 7 bases map to TRBD1. The germline V gene encodes CDR1 MNHNY and CDR2 SVGAGI (reference sequence). CDR3 length: 15 residues. V was clipped by 5 bases and J by 3 bases; unmatched bases: 10. CDR3 region: CASSEPRTGFYEQYF. CDR3 nucleotides: TGTGCCAGCAGTGAGCCGCGGACAGGCTTCTACGAGCAGTACTTC.

This CDR3 is CASGKHGAQPQHF. The CDR3 DNA is TGTGCCAGCGGGAAACATGGGGCTCAGCCCCAGCATTTT. The chain joins TRBV27 to TRBJ1-5; maybe TRBD1 (5 bases). The germline V gene encodes CDR1 MNHEY and CDR2 SMNVEV (reference sequence). This CDR3 spans 13 amino acids. V lost 8 bases and J lost 6, with 14 bases in between.

This chain joins TRBV27 and TRBJ2-7; D is perhaps TRBD1 (5 bases). The CDR3 runs 13 residues. The ends were cut back, 7 bases at V and 4 bases at J, with 14 bases in the middle. Germline CDR1 is MNHEY and CDR2 is SMNVEV (reference sequence). As DNA, the CDR3 is TGTGCCAGCATTCCAAGGGGTTCGTACGAGCAGTACTTC. This codes for CASIPRGSYEQYF.

Points on this clone: An end of the junction differs from the germline gene, which may be a read error. J is TRBJ2-3 and V is TRBV28, with 9 bases aligning to TRBD2. The CDR3 extends over 16 amino acids. The germline V gene encodes CDR1 MDHEN and CDR2 SYDVKM. The CDR3 DNA reads as TGTGCCAGCAGTTCCTCCTCCGGGACTAGCAGAGATACGCAGTATTTT. It translates to CASSSSSGTSRDTQYF.

This rearrangement joins TRBV10-1 to TRBJ2-2; unclear D gene. The germline V and J ends were trimmed by 8 bases and 0 bases, with 10 bases remaining between them. Germline CDR1 WNHNN, CDR2 SYGVQD (reference sequence). The CDR3 is 14 amino acids. The CDR3 DNA reads TGCGCCAGCTCAGACTTCGCGAACACCGGGGAGCTGTTTTTT. Its translation: CASSDFANTGELFF.

The chain combines TRBV30 with TRBJ1-1, with TRBD1 identical over 12 bases. V trimming: 2 bases; J trimming: 7 bases; junction bases outside the gene matches: 5. Germline CDR1 and CDR2: GTSNPN and SVGIG (reference sequence). This CDR3 comprises 14 residues. The CDR3 bases are TGTGCCTGGAGTACGGGACAGGGGGCTAGTGAAGCTTTCTTT. This translates into CAWSTGQGASEAFF.

J is TRBJ1-2 and V is TRBV7-2; TRBD1 agrees at 9 bases. This CDR3 has 13 residues. Germline V CDR1 and CDR2: SGHTA, FQGNSA. J gave up 7 bases and V 5 bases, and 5 bases lay outside the gene matches. The CDR3 coding sequence is TGTGCCAGCAGCCCGGGACAGGGCTCTGGCTACACCTTC. It specifies CASSPGQGSGYTF.

The V gene is TRBV4-2, the J gene TRBJ2-7; no clear D gene. Looked up from germline, CDR1 is LGHNA and CDR2 is YNFKEQ. The CDR3 is 14 residues long. Trimming removed 0 bases from V and 0 bases from J, with 6 bases in between. CDR3 residues: CASSQDFGSYEQYF. CDR3 sequence (DNA): TGTGCCAGCAGCCAAGATTTCGGCTCCTACGAGCAGTACTTC.